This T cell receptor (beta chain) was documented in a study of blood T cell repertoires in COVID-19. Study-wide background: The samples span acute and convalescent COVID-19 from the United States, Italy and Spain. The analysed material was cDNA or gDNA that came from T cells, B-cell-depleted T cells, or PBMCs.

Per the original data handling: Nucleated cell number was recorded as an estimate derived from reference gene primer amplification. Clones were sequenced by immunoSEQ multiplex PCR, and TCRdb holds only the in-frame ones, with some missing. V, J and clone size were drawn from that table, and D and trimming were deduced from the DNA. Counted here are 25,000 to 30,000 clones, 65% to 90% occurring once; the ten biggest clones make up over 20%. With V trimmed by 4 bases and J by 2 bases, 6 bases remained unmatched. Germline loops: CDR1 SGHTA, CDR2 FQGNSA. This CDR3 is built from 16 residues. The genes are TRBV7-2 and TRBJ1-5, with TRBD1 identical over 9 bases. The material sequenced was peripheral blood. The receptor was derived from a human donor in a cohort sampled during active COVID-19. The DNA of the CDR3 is TGTGCCAGCAGCTCCGGGACAGGGAGGGGCAATCAGCCCCAGCATTTT. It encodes CASSSGTGRGNQPQHF.